A selection of T cell receptor beta chains follows, all from one sample in a study of T-cell reconstitution after alpha-beta-depleted transplantation in children. TCRdb processed the PCR reads anew with MiXCR; each CDR3 protein has one entry. Of some 640,000 distinct CDR3 sequences listed, approximately 17% are singletons. Sequenced here: PBMCs from the stem cell graft donor, sampled from the stem cell graft. The source is a human donor who donated a stem cell graft to a child with acute myeloid leukemia. The CDR3 runs from the conserved cysteine through the conserved F or W. The D gene is left open where the match is weak. Expanded clones are given a class, and other clones once, few, many or no size at all.

V gene,D gene,clone size,J gene,CDR3 DNA,CDR3 protein
TRBV30,TRBD1,.,TRBJ2-7,TGTGCCTGTCTGGCGCGGGACAGGGACTACGAGCAGTACTTC,CACLARDRDYEQYF
TRBV7-7,.,few,TRBJ2-5,TGTGCCAGCAGCCACCCGGGGCGTGGGGAGACCCAGTACTTC,CASSHPGRGETQYF
TRBV24-1,.,many,TRBJ2-1,TGTGCCACCAGCCAGGGGTCGTATGAGCAGTTCTTC,CATSQGSYEQFF
TRBV20-1,.,many,TRBJ2-1,TGCAGTGCCAACCAGGGGGGGTCCCCTTTCAATGAGCAGTTCTTC,CSANQGGSPFNEQFF
TRBV29-1,.,many,TRBJ1-2,TGCAGCGTTGAAAACTGGGGCACTGAGAATGGCTACACCTTC,CSVENWGTENGYTF
TRBV20-1,.,many,TRBJ1-6,TGCAGTGCTAGAGGGCCAGCAGATAATTCACCCCTCCACTTT,CSARGPADNSPLHF
TRBV7-2,TRBD1,few,TRBJ1-1,TGTGCCAGCAGCTTAGCAAACACCCCAGGGGGCCGCGGGGACGCTTTCTTT,CASSLANTPGGRGDAFF
TRBV28,TRBD1,many,TRBJ2-7,TGTGCCAGCAGTTTAAGGGGACAGGGCTCCTACGAGCAGTACTTC,CASSLRGQGSYEQYF
TRBV4-3,TRBD1,.,TRBJ2-7,TGCGCCAGCAGCCAAGGCTTTAGCCTGGGACAGACCTACGAGCAGTACTTC,CASSQGFSLGQTYEQYF
TRBV20-1,.,.,TRBJ1-4,TGCAGTGCTAGTTCAGGGTGGGATGAAAAACTGTTTTTT,CSASSGWDEKLFF